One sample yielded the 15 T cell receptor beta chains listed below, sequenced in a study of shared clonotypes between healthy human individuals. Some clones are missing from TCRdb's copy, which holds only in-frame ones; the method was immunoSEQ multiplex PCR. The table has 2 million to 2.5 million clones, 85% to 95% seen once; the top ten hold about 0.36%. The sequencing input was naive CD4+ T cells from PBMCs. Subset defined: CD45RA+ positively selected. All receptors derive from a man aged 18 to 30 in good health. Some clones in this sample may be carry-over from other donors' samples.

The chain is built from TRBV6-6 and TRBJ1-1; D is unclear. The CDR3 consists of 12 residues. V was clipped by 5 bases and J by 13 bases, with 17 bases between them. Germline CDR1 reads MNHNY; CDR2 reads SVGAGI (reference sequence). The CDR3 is CASSPGIYSGFF. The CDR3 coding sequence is TGTGCCAGCAGTCCCGGGATCTACTCCGGTTTCTTT.

CDR3 protein: CASRRDRAGETQYF. The CDR3 DNA is TGTGCCAGCAGAAGGGACAGGGCCGGAGAGACCCAGTACTTC. The chain uses TRBV2 and TRBJ2-5; 9 nucleotides line up with TRBD1. CDR1 and CDR2 (germline): SNHLY, FYNNEI. Trimming at V came to 6 bases and at J to 4 bases, leaving 6 bases not matched to a gene. This CDR3 spans 14 amino acids.

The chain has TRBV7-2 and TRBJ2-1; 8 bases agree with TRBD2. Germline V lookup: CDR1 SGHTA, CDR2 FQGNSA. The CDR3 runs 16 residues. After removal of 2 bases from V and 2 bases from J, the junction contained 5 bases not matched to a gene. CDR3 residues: CASSLMASGPYNEQFF. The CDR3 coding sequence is TGTGCCAGCAGCTTAATGGCTAGCGGGCCCTACAATGAGCAGTTCTTC.

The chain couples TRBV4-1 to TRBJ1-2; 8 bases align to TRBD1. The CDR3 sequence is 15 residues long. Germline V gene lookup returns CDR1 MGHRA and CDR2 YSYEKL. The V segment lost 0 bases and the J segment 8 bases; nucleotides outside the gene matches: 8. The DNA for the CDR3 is TGCGCCAGCAGCCAAGAGGGAGACAGGGGAGGCGGCTACACCTTC. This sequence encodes CASSQEGDRGGGYTF.

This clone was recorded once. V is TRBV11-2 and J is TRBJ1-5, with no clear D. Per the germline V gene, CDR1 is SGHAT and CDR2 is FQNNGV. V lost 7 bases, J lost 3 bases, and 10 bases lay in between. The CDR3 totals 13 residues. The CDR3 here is CASKGSDNQPQHF. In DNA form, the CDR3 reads TGTGCCAGCAAGGGTTCAGACAATCAGCCCCAGCATTTT. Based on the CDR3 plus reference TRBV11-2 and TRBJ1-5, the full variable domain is EAGVAQSPRYKIIEKRQSVAFWCNPISGHATLYWYQQILGQGPKLLIQFQNNGVVDDSQLPKDRFSAERLKGVDSTLKIQPAKLEDSAVYLCASKGSDNQPQHFGDGTRLSIL.

The CDR3 bases are TGTGCCAGCAGCGTAGGGTGGGGGTTCGCGAACACCGGGGAGCTGTTTTTT. Translation gives CASSVGWGFANTGELFF. The V gene is TRBV9, the J gene TRBJ2-2; D may correspond to TRBD1 or TRBD2 (5 bases each). CDR3 length: 17 amino acids. V lost 0 bases and J lost 0, with 12 bases in between. CDR1 is SGDLS and CDR2 is YYNGEE in the germline V gene.

CDR3 DNA sequence: TGTGCCAGCACCCTATGGGGGGAATCTAGCGGGAAATACGAGCAGTACTTC. It is translated as CASTLWGESSGKYEQYF. The chain links TRBV28 to TRBJ2-7; TRBD2 matches 9 bases. CDR1 MDHEN and CDR2 SYDVKM come from the germline V gene. V dropped 7 bases and J dropped 4; count of bases not matched to a gene: 17. The CDR3 is made up of 17 amino acids.

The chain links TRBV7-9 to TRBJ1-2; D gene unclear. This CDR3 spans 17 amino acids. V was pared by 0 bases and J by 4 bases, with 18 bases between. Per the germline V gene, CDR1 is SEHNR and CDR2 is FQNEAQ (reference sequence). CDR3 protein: CASSLAPDATSRYGYTF. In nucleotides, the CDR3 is TGTGCCAGCAGCTTAGCCCCGGACGCTACCTCCCGCTATGGCTACACCTTC.

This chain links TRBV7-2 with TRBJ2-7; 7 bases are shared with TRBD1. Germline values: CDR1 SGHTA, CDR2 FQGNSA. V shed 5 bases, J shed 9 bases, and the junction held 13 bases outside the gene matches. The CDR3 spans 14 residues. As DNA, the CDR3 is TGTGCCAGCAGCGCGACAGGGAAGTTGTCCGGGCAGTACTTC. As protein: CASSATGKLSGQYF.

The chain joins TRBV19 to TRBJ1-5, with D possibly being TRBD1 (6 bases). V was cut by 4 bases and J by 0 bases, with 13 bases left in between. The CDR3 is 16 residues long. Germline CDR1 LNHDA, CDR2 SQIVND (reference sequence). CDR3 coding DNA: TGTGCCAGTAGTAGTACAGGGTCCGTTAGCAATCAGCCCCAGCATTTT. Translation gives CASSSTGSVSNQPQHF. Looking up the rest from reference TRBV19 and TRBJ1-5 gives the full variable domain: DGGITQSPKYLFRKEGQNVTLSCEQNLNHDAMYWYRQDPGQGLRLIYYSQIVNDFQKGDIAEGYSVSREKKESFPLTVTSAQKNPTAFYLCASSSTGSVSNQPQHFGDGTRLSIL.

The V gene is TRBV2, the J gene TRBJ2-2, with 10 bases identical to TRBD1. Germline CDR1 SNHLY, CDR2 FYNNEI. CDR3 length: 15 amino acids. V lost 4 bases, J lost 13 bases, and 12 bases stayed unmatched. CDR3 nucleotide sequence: TGTGCCAGCAGTGGAATCAGGACAGGGGGGGTCGGGCTGTTTTTT. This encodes CASSGIRTGGVGLFF.

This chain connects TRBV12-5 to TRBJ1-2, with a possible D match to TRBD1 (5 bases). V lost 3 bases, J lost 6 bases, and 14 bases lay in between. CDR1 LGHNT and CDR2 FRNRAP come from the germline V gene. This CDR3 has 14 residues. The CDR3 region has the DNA TGTGCTAGTGGTTTTTTGGGCAGGGAAAATGGCTACACCTTC. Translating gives CASGFLGRENGYTF.

CDR3 amino acids: CASSLVASSVYNEQFF. The CDR3 nucleotides are TGCGCCAGCAGCTTGGTCGCTTCTAGCGTCTACAATGAGCAGTTCTTC. The chain carries TRBV5-1 and TRBJ2-1; possibly TRBD2 for D (6 bases). Between the trimmed V and J ends, which lost 0 bases and 3 bases, there was a span of 13 bases. Germline CDR1 is SGHRS and CDR2 is YFSETQ. This CDR3 has 16 amino acids.

CDR3 coding DNA: TGTGCCAGCAGCTTTAAGGGAGGGAAGAACACTGAAGCTTTCTTT. This codes for CASSFKGGKNTEAFF. The chain couples TRBV5-4 to TRBJ1-1, with D hard to call. V gave up 2 bases and J gave up 1 base, with 12 bases separating them. Looked up from germline, CDR1 is SGHNT and CDR2 is YYREEE (reference sequence). The CDR3 has 15 amino acids.

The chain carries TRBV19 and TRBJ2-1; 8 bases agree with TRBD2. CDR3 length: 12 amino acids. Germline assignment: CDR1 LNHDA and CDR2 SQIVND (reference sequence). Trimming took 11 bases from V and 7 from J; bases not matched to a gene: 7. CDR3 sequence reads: CAAGGRRNEQFF. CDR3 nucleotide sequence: TGTGCCGCGGGAGGTAGGCGTAATGAGCAGTTCTTC.